Below, 2 T cell receptor beta chains from the same sample are listed, as sequenced in a study of neoadjuvant anti-PD-1 for oral cavity cancer. TCRdb's table, derived via immunoSEQ multiplex PCR, lists solely in-frame clones and lacks some. Among approximately 17,000 clones listed, approximately 60% were seen once. The sample was PBMCs, taken before nivolumab (anti-PD-1) treatment. These receptors all come from a person aged 40 to 85 with oral cavity squamous cell carcinoma.

CDR3 DNA sequence: TGTGCCAGCAGTGACCGAGAGCGGGAGGGTGGAGAGACCCAGTACTTC. It specifies CASSDREREGGETQYF. This rearrangement joins TRBV25-1 to TRBJ2-5; 10 bases are shared with TRBD2. V dropped 3 bases and J dropped 4; count of bases not matched to a gene: 8. Germline CDR1 and CDR2: MGHDK and SYGVNS. The CDR3 spans 16 residues.

The genes are TRBV25-1 and TRBJ2-5; D perhaps matches TRBD1 (5 bases). This CDR3 contains 15 residues. Trimming took off 3 bases at V and 4 bases at J, with 15 bases between the two ends. Germline V gene lookup returns CDR1 MGHDK and CDR2 SYGVNS. The CDR3 DNA reads as TGTGCCAGCAGTGATACAGGAAAAGGCCCAGAGACCCAGTACTTC. Amino acid sequence: CASSDTGKGPETQYF.